A selection of T cell receptor beta chains follows, all from one sample in a study of cytomegalovirus exposure and HLA in healthy donors. Clones were sequenced by immunoSEQ multiplex PCR, and TCRdb holds only the in-frame ones, with some missing. The sample shows some 120,000 clones, 70% to 85% of them seen only once. Input material: PBMCs. All receptors derive from a man aged 18 to 35 in good health and CMV-seronegative. Both conserved end residues are part of each CDR3. Fields, in order: clone size, V gene, J gene, D gene, CDR3 protein, CDR3 DNA. The D gene is left open where the match is weak. Size is stated for part of the rows, as once, few or many counts, or as a class when the clone is expanded.

size: once
V: TRBV9
J: TRBJ2-6
D: TRBD1
CDR3: CASSVVGQGTGANVLTF
DNA: TGTGCCAGCAGCGTAGTTGGACAGGGGACGGGGGCCAACGTCCTGACTTTC

size: -
V: TRBV4-2
J: TRBJ1-1
D: TRBD1
CDR3: CASSQMGQGEAFF
DNA: TGTGCCAGCAGCCAAATGGGTCAGGGGGAGGCTTTCTTT

size: -
V: TRBV6-1
J: TRBJ2-1
D: -
CDR3: CASSEKEGRNEQFF
DNA: TGTGCCAGCAGTGAAAAGGAGGGGAGGAATGAGCAGTTCTTC

size: -
V: TRBV7-9
J: TRBJ1-6
D: -
CDR3: CASSLDPSPGVNSPLHF
DNA: TGTGCCAGCAGCTTAGATCCGAGTCCAGGGGTAAATTCACCCCTCCACTTT

size: -
V: TRBV15
J: TRBJ2-5
D: TRBD1
CDR3: CATSRDGTGGEETQYF
DNA: TGTGCCACCAGCAGAGATGGGACAGGGGGGGAAGAGACCCAGTACTTC

size: once
V: TRBV5-4
J: TRBJ2-7
D: TRBD2
CDR3: CASSPGGGGVDEQYF
DNA: TGTGCCAGCAGCCCTGGGGGCGGGGGGGTCGACGAGCAGTACTTC

size: -
V: TRBV6-5
J: TRBJ1-1
D: -
CDR3: CASSFRVHTEAFF
DNA: TGTGCCAGCAGTTTCCGGGTTCACACTGAAGCTTTCTTT

size: once
V: TRBV7-5
J: TRBJ2-7
D: -
CDR3: CARSWEHEQYF
DNA: TGTGCCAGAAGCTGGGAGCACGAGCAGTACTTC

size: -
V: TRBV9
J: TRBJ2-2
D: -
CDR3: CASSPKGGGGELFF
DNA: TGTGCCAGCAGCCCGAAAGGGGGGGGCGGGGAGCTGTTTTTT

size: -
V: TRBV29-1
J: TRBJ2-7
D: TRBD2
CDR3: CSVEVRGSGEQYF
DNA: TGCAGCGTTGAAGTGCGGGGGAGCGGCGAGCAGTACTTC

size: -
V: TRBV6-1
J: TRBJ2-7
D: -
CDR3: CASSVSAFYEQYF
DNA: TGTGCCAGCAGTGTCAGCGCTTTCTACGAGCAGTACTTC

size: -
V: TRBV25-1
J: TRBJ1-2
D: -
CDR3: CASRGVRYGYTF
DNA: TGTGCCAGCAGAGGGGTGAGGTATGGCTACACCTTC

size: -
V: TRBV2
J: TRBJ2-7
D: TRBD2
CDR3: CASRLAASYEQYF
DNA: TGTGCCAGCAGGCTAGCGGCCTCCTACGAGCAGTACTTC

size: -
V: TRBV7-2
J: TRBJ2-1
D: TRBD2
CDR3: CASSSRGGHIYNEQFF
DNA: TGTGCCAGCAGCTCCCGGGGGGGCCATATCTACAATGAGCAGTTCTTC

size: -
V: TRBV6-6
J: TRBJ2-2
D: TRBD1
CDR3: CASSNLDRGKAGELFF
DNA: TGTGCCAGCAGTAACCTGGACAGGGGCAAGGCCGGGGAGCTGTTTTTT

size: -
V: TRBV4-2
J: TRBJ2-7
D: -
CDR3: CASSQDPGLGRGEQYF
DNA: TGTGCCAGCAGCCAAGATCCCGGCCTAGGAAGAGGGGAGCAGTACTTC

size: -
V: TRBV6-4
J: TRBJ2-2
D: TRBD2
CDR3: CASSGGGGNTGELFF
DNA: TGTGCCAGTAGTGGAGGCGGGGGGAACACCGGGGAGCTGTTTTTT

size: -
V: TRBV6-5
J: TRBJ1-6
D: TRBD1
CDR3: CASRGQGKYNSPLHF
DNA: TGTGCCAGCAGAGGACAGGGAAAATATAATTCACCCCTCCACTTT

size: -
V: TRBV7-8
J: TRBJ2-3
D: TRBD1
CDR3: CASSFGTGRNHGDTQYF
DNA: TGTGCCAGCAGCTTTGGGACAGGGCGAAATCATGGGGATACGCAGTATTTT

size: few
V: TRBV5-6
J: TRBJ2-5
D: -
CDR3: CASSLRAQETQYF
DNA: TGTGCCAGCAGCTTGCGCGCTCAAGAGACCCAGTACTTC

size: -
V: TRBV21-1
J: TRBJ1-2
D: -
CDR3: CASKGQGAPNYGYTF
DNA: TGTGCCAGCAAGGGACAGGGAGCGCCTAACTATGGCTACACCTTC

size: -
V: TRBV27
J: TRBJ2-7
D: TRBD1
CDR3: CASSLTGAHSSYEQYF
DNA: TGTGCCAGCAGTTTGACAGGGGCCCATAGCTCCTACGAGCAGTACTTC

size: -
V: TRBV15
J: TRBJ2-7
D: -
CDR3: CATSPRGYEQYF
DNA: TGTGCCACCAGCCCCCGGGGCTACGAGCAGTACTTC

size: -
V: TRBV28
J: TRBJ1-6
D: TRBD1
CDR3: CASSLGTGVNSPLHF
DNA: TGTGCCAGCAGTCTTGGGACAGGAGTTAATTCACCCCTCCACTTT

size: -
V: TRBV5-4
J: TRBJ2-7
D: -
CDR3: CASSLLPPGHGRAYEQYF
DNA: TGTGCCAGCAGCCTTTTACCTCCGGGACACGGCCGAGCGTACGAGCAGTACTTC

size: -
V: TRBV6-6
J: TRBJ2-7
D: TRBD1
CDR3: CASSYPLQGRYEQYF
DNA: TGTGCCAGCAGTTACCCTTTACAGGGGCGCTACGAGCAGTACTTC

size: -
V: TRBV10-3
J: TRBJ2-7
D: -
CDR3: CAISSTGLSSYEQYF
DNA: TGTGCCATCAGTTCCACGGGACTGAGCTCCTACGAGCAGTACTTC

size: -
V: TRBV7-2
J: TRBJ2-3
D: TRBD2
CDR3: CASSRSYSGGTGDTQYF
DNA: TGTGCCAGCAGCCGCTCGTACAGCGGGGGGACTGGGGATACGCAGTATTTT

size: -
V: TRBV5-6
J: TRBJ2-3
D: TRBD2
CDR3: CASSREGSGGPDTQYF
DNA: TGTGCCAGCAGCCGGGAAGGGAGCGGGGGGCCAGATACGCAGTATTTT

size: -
V: TRBV2
J: TRBJ1-1
D: TRBD1
CDR3: CASSVGLPGQQLNTEAFF
DNA: TGTGCCAGCAGTGTGGGTCTACCGGGACAGCAGCTGAACACTGAAGCTTTCTTT

size: -
V: TRBV10-3
J: TRBJ1-2
D: TRBD1
CDR3: CAIRSTGEGYTF
DNA: TGTGCCATCAGATCGACAGGGGAGGGCTACACCTTC

size: -
V: TRBV2
J: TRBJ2-7
D: TRBD1
CDR3: CASTMGDRGYYEQYF
DNA: TGTGCCAGCACCATGGGGGACAGGGGCTACTACGAGCAGTACTTC

size: -
V: TRBV9
J: TRBJ2-7
D: TRBD2
CDR3: CASSVGAGDPLYEQYF
DNA: TGTGCCAGCAGCGTAGGGGCGGGGGACCCCCTCTACGAGCAGTACTTC

size: once
V: TRBV5-1
J: TRBJ2-3
D: TRBD2
CDR3: CASSLRLAGARTPTDTQYF
DNA: TGCGCCAGCAGCTTAAGGCTAGCGGGGGCCCGGACGCCCACAGATACGCAGTATTTT

size: -
V: TRBV5-1
J: TRBJ1-2
D: -
CDR3: CASSLVGGAMDYGYTF
DNA: TGCGCCAGCAGCTTGGTGGGGGGGGCCATGGACTATGGCTACACCTTC

size: -
V: TRBV5-1
J: TRBJ2-4
D: -
CDR3: CASTLGEDKNIQYF
DNA: TGCGCCAGCACCCTGGGTGAGGACAAAAACATTCAGTACTTC